The 17 T cell receptor beta chains below were found in one sample sequenced in a study of response to subunit inactivated influenza vaccine (dated by TCRdb to the late 2010s). Library preparation employed RT-PCR. This sample was sequenced with an Illumina HiSeq 2500. TCRdb handled the public reads itself, with Q25 trimming in fastp and clone calling in MiXCR, and kept productive beta chains. Under each unique CDR3 protein, matching rows form one entry showing the most common genes and DNA. Recorded for this sample are around 520,000 distinct CDR3 sequences; about 25% of them occurred a single time. Approximately 2% of the sample lies in the top ten. The sequencing used CD4+ T cells sorted from PBMCs, collected roughly 5 days after vaccination. These TCRs come from a man in his forties or fifties who received an inactivated influenza vaccine. Donor details come from another sample of the same person, matched by shared clones.

The chain combines TRBV10-3 with TRBJ1-3; D perhaps matches TRBD1 (6 bases). Germline V lookup: CDR1 ENHRY, CDR2 SYGVKD. The CDR3 loop spans 14 amino acids. Trimming took off 8 bases at V and 0 bases at J, with 11 bases between the two ends. In nucleotides, the CDR3 is TGTGCCATCGGCCAGGGGAGCTCTGGAAACACCATATATTTT. Its protein product is CAIGQGSSGNTIYF.

This clonotype was recorded at least ten times. V is TRBV20-1 and J is TRBJ2-7; possible D gene TRBD2, 5 bases. Germline-derived CDR1 and CDR2 are DFQATT and SNEGSKA (reference sequence). Trimming removed 5 bases from V and 5 bases from J, with 16 bases in between. This CDR3 has 13 residues. The CDR3 DNA reads as TGCAGTGCTCCATTTGTAGGGAGCAACGAGCAGTACTTC. It encodes CSAPFVGSNEQYF.

The genes are TRBV7-2 and TRBJ2-1; unclear D gene. This CDR3 comprises 15 residues. Trimming stripped 5 bases from V and 4 bases from J, with 15 bases between. Germline loops: CDR1 SGHTA, CDR2 FQGNSA. CDR3 in amino acids: CASSPNYDPYNEQFF. The CDR3 DNA follows: TGTGCCAGCAGCCCGAATTACGACCCGTACAATGAGCAGTTCTTC. The whole variable domain, filled in from reference TRBV7-2 and TRBJ2-1, reads GAGVSQSPSNKVTEKGKDVELRCDPISGHTALYWYRQSLGQGLEFLIYFQGNSAPDKSGLPSDRFSAERTGGSVSTLTIQRTQQEDSAVYLCASSPNYDPYNEQFFGPGTRLTVL.

This chain connects TRBV6-1 to TRBJ2-2; TRBD1 matches at 10 bases. The J segment lost 3 bases and the V segment lost 6 bases, leaving 4 bases of the junction unmatched. The germline V gene encodes CDR1 MNHNS and CDR2 SASEGT. This CDR3 region has 15 residues. The CDR3, as DNA: TGTGCCAGCAGACGGGACAGGGGTCACACCGGGGAGCTGTTTTTT. Encoded protein: CASRRDRGHTGELFF.

This CDR3 is CSARDYEGGPTF. For the CDR3, the DNA is TGCAGTGCTAGAGATTATGAGGGGGGCCCCACCTTC. V gene TRBV20-1 combines with J gene TRBJ1-2; maybe TRBD1 (6 bases). V was clipped by 0 bases and J by 13 bases, with 15 bases between them. The CDR3 has 12 residues. Germline values: CDR1 DFQATT, CDR2 SNEGSKA (reference sequence).

This clonotype appeared a few times. V gene TRBV6-1 combines with J gene TRBJ1-1, with D possibly TRBD1 on 5 matching bases. Trimming shortened V by 6 bases and J by 0 bases, and 11 bases separated the two germline ends. CDR1 is MNHNS, CDR2 SASEGT, per germline. The CDR3 sequence is 14 residues long. CDR3 amino acids: CASSTDSMNTEAFF. DNA of the CDR3: TGTGCCAGCAGCACCGACAGTATGAACACTGAAGCTTTCTTT.

This chain links TRBV28 with TRBJ2-5, with TRBD2 identical over 8 bases. The CDR3 consists of 16 residues. Germline V CDR1 and CDR2: MDHEN, SYDVKM. The V segment lost 4 bases and the J segment 4 bases; nucleotides outside the gene matches: 11. The DNA of the CDR3 is TGTGCCAGCAGTTCTTACGTAGCGGGATACTCAGAGACCCAGTACTTC. Translating it yields CASSSYVAGYSETQYF.

This chain links TRBV20-1 with TRBJ1-4; possible D gene TRBD1, 6 bases. Deletions cut 2 bases from V and 5 bases from J, with 15 bases between. The CDR3 is made up of 15 amino acids. Germline lookup yields CDR1 DFQATT and CDR2 SNEGSKA (reference sequence). The DNA of the CDR3 is TGCAGTGCTAGACGCAGGGGTTCATCGAATGAAAAACTGTTTTTT. Translating gives CSARRRGSSNEKLFF.

The DNA of the CDR3 is TGTGCCAGCAGCCATTCTCCCGGACAGCAAAATTCACCCCTCCACTTT. Its translation: CASSHSPGQQNSPLHF. The V call is TRBV6-2 or TRBV6-3, the J call TRBJ1-6, with a tentative D call TRBD1 (6 bases). The germline V and J ends were trimmed by 6 bases and 7 bases, with 19 bases remaining between them. CDR1 and CDR2 from the germline V gene are MNHEY and SVGEGT. CDR3 size: 16 residues.

This chain links TRBV7-6 with TRBJ2-1, with D tentatively TRBD1 (5 bases). Germline CDR1 SGHVS, CDR2 FNYEAQ. V lost 1 base and J 7 bases, leaving 17 bases between the germline ends. The CDR3 runs 16 residues. In nucleotides, the CDR3 is TGTGCCAGCAGCTTAGTTTATGGGGCAGGGAAGAATGAGCAGTTCTTC. It yields the protein CASSLVYGAGKNEQFF. Supplemented by reference TRBV7-6 and TRBJ2-1, the full variable domain reads GAGVSQSPRYKVTKRGQDVALRCDPISGHVSLYWYRQALGQGPEFLTYFNYEAQQDKSGLPNDRFSAERPEGSISTLTIQRTEQRDSAMYRCASSLVYGAGKNEQFFGPGTRLTVL.

V usage is TRBV6-2 or TRBV6-3 and J usage is TRBJ1-2, with unresolved D. The ends were cut back, 2 bases at V and 2 bases at J, with 15 bases in the middle. CDR3 length equals 16 residues. Germline assignment: CDR1 MNHEY and CDR2 SVGEGT. The CDR3 DNA reads as TGTGCCAGCAGTTACCAACCGGCAGGAGAGAACTATGGCTACACCTTC. Translation: CASSYQPAGENYGYTF.

This clonotype was observed at least ten times. The chain joins TRBV20-1 to TRBJ2-3; D remains unclear. Trimming stripped 3 bases from V and 7 bases from J, with 14 bases between. Germline CDR1 DFQATT, CDR2 SNEGSKA (reference sequence). This CDR3 spans 13 amino acids. The CDR3 region has the DNA TGCAGTGCTAGCTCAATCGGGTTGAATACGCAGTATTTT. It encodes CSASSIGLNTQYF.

This clonotype was counted between two and nine times. This chain uses TRBV20-1 with TRBJ1-5, with D possibly being TRBD1 (5 bases). This CDR3 has 14 residues. V was shortened by 4 bases and J by 5 bases, with 15 bases between the two germline ends. Germline lookup yields CDR1 DFQATT and CDR2 SNEGSKA (reference sequence). CDR3 sequence: CSATKGSGDQPQHF. The CDR3 DNA reads as TGCAGTGCTACGAAGGGGAGTGGGGATCAGCCCCAGCATTTT.

This clonotype was counted ten times or more. CDR3 in amino acids: CASSHILRTGRNEKLFF. CDR3 in DNA: TGCGCCAGCAGCCACATCCTGAGGACAGGGCGTAATGAAAAACTGTTTTTT. The chain has TRBV4-1 and TRBJ1-4; 8 positions match TRBD1. V was pared by 3 bases and J by 4 bases, with 10 bases of the junction left unmatched. CDR1 and CDR2 from the germline V gene are MGHRA and YSYEKL. The CDR3 has 17 residues.

The rearrangement uses TRBV20-1 and TRBJ2-1, with TRBD2 identical over 8 bases. Germline CDR1 DFQATT, CDR2 SNEGSKA (reference sequence). After removal of 0 bases from V and 3 bases from J, the junction contained 4 bases not matched to a gene. The CDR3 extends over 15 amino acids. CDR3 residues: CSARDGREVYNEQFF. DNA for the CDR3: TGCAGTGCTAGAGATGGGCGGGAGGTCTACAATGAGCAGTTCTTC.

This clonotype was seen a handful of times. The chain employs TRBV20-1 and TRBJ1-6, with a weak D call TRBD1 (6 bases). CDR3 length: 14 amino acids. Trimming left V 5 bases short and J 0 bases short, with 8 bases between. Germline loops: CDR1 DFQATT, CDR2 SNEGSKA (reference sequence). The CDR3 sequence: CSAPDSSYNSPLHF. In DNA form, the CDR3 reads TGCAGTGCTCCGGACAGCTCCTATAATTCACCCCTCCACTTT.

A few counts support this clonotype. CDR3 bases: TGTGCCAGCAGCTTGGCGGGGTCAGGGACCTATGGCTACACCTTC. Encoded protein: CASSLAGSGTYGYTF. The chain joins TRBV5-5 to TRBJ1-2; TRBD1 is a possible D gene (5 bases). The CDR3 is 15 amino acids. Trimming removed 0 bases at V and 4 bases at J, with 13 bases between. The germline CDR1 and CDR2 sequences are SGHKS and YYEKEE (reference sequence).